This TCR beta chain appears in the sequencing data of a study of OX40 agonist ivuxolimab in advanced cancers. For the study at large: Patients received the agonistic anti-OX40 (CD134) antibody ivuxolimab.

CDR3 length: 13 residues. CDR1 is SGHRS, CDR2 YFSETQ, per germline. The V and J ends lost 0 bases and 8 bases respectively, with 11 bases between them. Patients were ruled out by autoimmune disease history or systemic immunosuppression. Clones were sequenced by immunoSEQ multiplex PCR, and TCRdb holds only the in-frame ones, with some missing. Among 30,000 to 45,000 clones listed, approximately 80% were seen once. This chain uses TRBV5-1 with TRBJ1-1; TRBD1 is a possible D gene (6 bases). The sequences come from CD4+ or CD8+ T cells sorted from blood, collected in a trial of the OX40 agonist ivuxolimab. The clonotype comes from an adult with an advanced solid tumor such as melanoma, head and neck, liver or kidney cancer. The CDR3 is CASSLGGDREAFF. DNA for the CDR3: TGCGCCAGCAGCTTGGGGGGTGACAGGGAAGCTTTCTTT.